What follows is one T cell receptor (beta chain) and its context. Its cognate antigen is unknown. The sample's time point: week 23, last vaccination. Doses of 300 ug of mutant IDH1 20-mer peptide were given with topical imiquimod. In every donor, the tumor was a new WHO grade 3 or 4 IDH1-mutant, ATRX-lost astrocytoma. Clones were read by immunoSEQ multiplex PCR, and TCRdb kept only the in-frame ones, dropping some. Of just over 80,000 clones listed, approximately 85% are singletons. This record belongs to a study of a mutant IDH1 vaccine in newly diagnosed glioma. Across the study: Previous treatment comprised radiotherapy, temozolomide, or both, mostly both.

The CDR3 loop spans 9 amino acids. Deletions cut 7 bases from V and 8 bases from J, with 8 bases between. The germline CDR1 and CDR2 sequences are DFQATT and SNEGSKA (reference sequence). This chain connects TRBV20-1 to TRBJ1-1; D gene unclear. This specimen consisted of PBMCs, obtained from a glioma patient whose treatment included an IDH1 peptide vaccine. This TCR was recovered from a man aged 25-45 years with glioma. Some clones in this sample may be carry-over from other donors' samples. Here the CDR3 DNA reads TGCAGTGTGATGGGCGAAGCTTTCTTT. Its protein product is CSVMGEAFF.